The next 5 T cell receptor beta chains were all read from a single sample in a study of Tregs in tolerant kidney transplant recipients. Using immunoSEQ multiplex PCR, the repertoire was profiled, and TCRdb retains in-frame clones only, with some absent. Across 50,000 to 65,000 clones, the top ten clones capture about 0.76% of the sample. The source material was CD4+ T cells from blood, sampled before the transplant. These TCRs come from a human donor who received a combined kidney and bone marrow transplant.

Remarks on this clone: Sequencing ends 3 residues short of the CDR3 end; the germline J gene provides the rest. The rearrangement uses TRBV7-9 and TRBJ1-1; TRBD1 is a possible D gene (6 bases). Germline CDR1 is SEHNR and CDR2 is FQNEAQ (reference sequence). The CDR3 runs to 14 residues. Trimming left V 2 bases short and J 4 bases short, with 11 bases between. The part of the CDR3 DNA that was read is TGTGCCAGCAGCTTAAAGGGGGTGGGCACTGAA. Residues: CASSLKGVGTE. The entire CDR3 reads CASSLKGVGTEAFF.

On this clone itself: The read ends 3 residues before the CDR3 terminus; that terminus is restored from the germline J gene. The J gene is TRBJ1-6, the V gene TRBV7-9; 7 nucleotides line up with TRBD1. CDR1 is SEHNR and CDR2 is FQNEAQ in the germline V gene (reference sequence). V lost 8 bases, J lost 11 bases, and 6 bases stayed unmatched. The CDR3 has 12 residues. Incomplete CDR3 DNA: TGTGCCAGCGGCCAGGGGGAGGCACCC. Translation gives CASGQGEAP. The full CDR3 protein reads CASGQGEAPLHF. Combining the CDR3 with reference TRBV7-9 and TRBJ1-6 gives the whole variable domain DTGVSQNPRHKITKRGQNVTFRCDPISEHNRLYWYRQTLGQGPEFLTYFQNEAQLEKSRLLSDRFSAERPKGSFSTLEIQRTEQGDSAMYLCASGQGEAPLHFGNGTRLTVT.

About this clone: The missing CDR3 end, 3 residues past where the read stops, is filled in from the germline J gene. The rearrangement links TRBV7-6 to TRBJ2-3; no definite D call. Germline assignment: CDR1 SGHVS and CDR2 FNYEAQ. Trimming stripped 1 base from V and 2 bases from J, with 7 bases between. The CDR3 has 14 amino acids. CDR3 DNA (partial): TGTGCCAGCAGCTTAGACCCAGTCACAGATACG. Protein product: CASSLDPVTDT. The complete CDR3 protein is CASSLDPVTDTQYF.

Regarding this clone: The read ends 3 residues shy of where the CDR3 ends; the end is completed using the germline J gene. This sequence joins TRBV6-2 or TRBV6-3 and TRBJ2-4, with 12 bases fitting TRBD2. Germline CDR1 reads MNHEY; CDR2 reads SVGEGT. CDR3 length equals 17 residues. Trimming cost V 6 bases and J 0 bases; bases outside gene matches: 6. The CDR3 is CASSQRLAGVAKNIQYF. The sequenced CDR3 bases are TGTGCCAGCAGCCAGAGACTAGCGGGAGTAGCCAAAAACATT.

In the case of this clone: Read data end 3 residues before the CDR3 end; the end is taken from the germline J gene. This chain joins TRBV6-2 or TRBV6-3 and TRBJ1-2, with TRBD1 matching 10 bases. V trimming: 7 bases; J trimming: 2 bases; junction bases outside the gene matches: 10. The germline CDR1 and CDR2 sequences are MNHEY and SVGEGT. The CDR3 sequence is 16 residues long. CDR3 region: CASTLTGGVGNYGYTF. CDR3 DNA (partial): TGTGCCAGCACCCTGACAGGGGGCGTCGGCAACTATGGC.